The clone carrying this TCR beta chain has more than one count but fewer than ten. Antigen specificity is unknown. These data are taken from a study of beta chain features in type 1 diabetes. Notes on the study in general: Among type 1 diabetes patients, VDJ junctions had fewer insertions and more deletions. When Type 1 diabetes patients were examined, their TCRB CDR3s proved moderately but significantly shorter in all four CD4+ subsets.

Sequenced material consisted of expressed TCRB transcripts (all of the isolated RNA was reverse transcribed). Sequenced by immunoSEQ multiplex PCR; TCRdb stores in-frame clones only, minus some. The repertoire has about half a million clones, roughly 10% of them found once; the top ten carry 0.045% to 0.06%. CDR3 length equals 15 residues. Germline V lookup: CDR1 SGDLS, CDR2 YYNGEE. The V end was cut by 3 bases, the J end by 3 bases, with 13 bases between. J is TRBJ2-1 and V is TRBV9; D is unresolved. The sequence came from a young woman in good health. The material sequenced was naive CD4+ T cells from blood. The CDR3 is CASSADPGIYNEQFF. The CDR3 DNA sequence: TGTGCCAGCAGCGCCGACCCTGGAATCTACAATGAGCAGTTCTTC.